The 23 T cell receptor beta chains below come from one sample, sequenced in a study of cytomegalovirus exposure and HLA in healthy donors. Primers: 60 Vbeta forward and 13 Jbeta reverse. TCRdb keeps only in-frame clones here, not all; method: immunoSEQ multiplex PCR. The sample lists approximately 100,000 clones, 78% occurring once. Sequenced sample: PBMCs. These receptors came from a woman aged 40 to 50 in good health and CMV-seropositive.

V is TRBV5-5 and J is TRBJ2-7, with 8 bases identical to TRBD1. V shed 2 bases and J 1 base; nucleotides not matched to a gene: 5. The CDR3 contains 15 residues. The germline CDR1 and CDR2 sequences are SGHKS and YYEKEE (reference sequence). The CDR3 DNA follows: TGTGCCAGCAGCTTCGAGGGACAGGCATCCTACGAGCAGTACTTC. As protein: CASSFEGQASYEQYF.

The gene calls are TRBV5-1 and TRBJ1-6; perhaps TRBD1 as D (6 bases). Germline V gene data show CDR1 as SGHRS and CDR2 as YFSETQ. This CDR3 is built from 16 residues. V was clipped by 6 bases and J by 7 bases, with 20 bases between them. The DNA of the CDR3 is TGCGCCAGCAACCAAGGAATAGGGCAGGGGAATTCACCCCTCCACTTT. Translated: CASNQGIGQGNSPLHF.

This clone was found a few times. This sequence joins TRBV4-1 and TRBJ1-1, with D unresolved. Germline V CDR1 and CDR2: MGHRA, YSYEKL. The CDR3 is 15 residues long. V was cut by 2 bases and J by 0 bases, with 10 bases left in between. The CDR3 spells CASSQYDNLNTEAFF. The CDR3 bases are TGCGCCAGCAGCCAATACGACAACCTGAACACTGAAGCTTTCTTT.

This rearrangement joins TRBV5-1 to TRBJ2-1; D might be TRBD1 (5 bases). The CDR3 has 13 amino acids. V was trimmed by 5 bases and J by 6 bases, leaving 12 bases between them. Looked up from germline, CDR1 is SGHRS and CDR2 is YFSETQ. DNA of the CDR3: TGCGCCAGCAGGGCCGACAGCTCCAATGAGCAGTTCTTC. It codes for CASRADSSNEQFF.

The chain uses TRBV5-1 and TRBJ2-5; 14 bases line up with TRBD2. The length of the CDR3 is 17 residues. V dropped 1 base and J dropped 4; count of bases not matched to a gene: 6. Germline CDR1 and CDR2: SGHRS and YFSETQ. The CDR3 region is CASSLTGTSGSGETQYF. The CDR3 nucleotides read TGCGCCAGCAGCTTGACCGGGACTAGCGGGAGCGGAGAGACCCAGTACTTC.

The J gene is TRBJ2-7, the V gene TRBV5-4, with D possibly TRBD2 on 6 matching bases. Between the trimmed V and J ends, which lost 0 bases and 6 bases, there was a span of 16 bases. This CDR3 has 15 residues. Germline loops: CDR1 SGHNT, CDR2 YYREEE (reference sequence). CDR3 in amino acids: CASSLGGGGGAEQYF. As DNA, the CDR3 is TGTGCCAGCAGCTTGGGGGGAGGTGGGGGTGCCGAGCAGTACTTC.

Note on this clone: One end of the junction does not line up with germline, which may come from a read error. The V call is TRBV5-1, the J call TRBJ2-7; TRBD1 matches 8 bases. CDR3 size: 12 residues. Germline CDR1 and CDR2: SGHRS and YFSETQ. The CDR3, as DNA: TGCGCCAGCGGCTTCGGACAGGGCGAGCAGTACTTC. This encodes CASGFGQGEQYF.

The CDR3 sequence: CASSFLAEQFF. The CDR3 DNA reads as TGCGCCAGCAGCTTCCTAGCGGAACAGTTCTTC. The V and J genes are TRBV5-1 and TRBJ2-1, with TRBD2 matching over 7 bases. Germline CDR1 and CDR2: SGHRS and YFSETQ. The CDR3 extends over 11 amino acids. V shed 2 bases and J 13 bases; nucleotides not matched to a gene: 3.

This sequence joins TRBV10-2 and TRBJ2-3; the match to TRBD1 covers 7 bases. Germline CDR1 WSHSY, CDR2 SAAADI. The CDR3 totals 16 residues. The junction had 10 bases not matched to a gene; V was cut back by 6 bases and J by 1 base. CDR3 sequence: CASSAIQGRGTDTQYF. CDR3 coding DNA: TGCGCCAGCAGCGCCATACAGGGGCGAGGCACAGATACGCAGTATTTT.

The chain carries TRBV28 and TRBJ2-7; tentatively, D is TRBD2 (6 bases). The CDR3 length is 12 residues. The V gene's germline CDR1 is MDHEN and CDR2 SYDVKM. The germline V and J ends were trimmed by 2 bases and 9 bases, with 11 bases remaining between them. In DNA, the CDR3 is TGTGCCAGCAGTTTAGGGTGGGGACTGCAGTACTTC. Amino acids: CASSLGWGLQYF.

The chain uses TRBV7-9 and TRBJ2-7, with a possible D match to TRBD2 (6 bases). Germline V CDR1 and CDR2: SEHNR, FQNEAQ (reference sequence). The CDR3 covers 15 residues. Trimming stripped 0 bases from V and 6 bases from J, with 15 bases between. For the CDR3, the DNA is TGTGCCAGCAGCTTAGCTAGCGGCCGTGGGGGCGAGCAGTACTTC. This codes for CASSLASGRGGEQYF.

The chain recombines TRBV5-4 with TRBJ2-1, with TRBD2 as a possible D gene (5 bases). Trimming took 2 bases from V and 0 from J, leaving 12 bases between them. This CDR3 comprises 16 residues. Germline values: CDR1 SGHNT, CDR2 YYREEE (reference sequence). The CDR3: CASSFGGSASYNEQFF. The CDR3 DNA sequence: TGTGCCAGCAGCTTTGGAGGCTCAGCCTCCTACAATGAGCAGTTCTTC.

The chain employs TRBV19 and TRBJ2-1; 7 bases align to TRBD2. The CDR3 consists of 16 residues. V lost 3 bases, J lost 0 bases, and 5 bases stayed unmatched. Germline V gives CDR1 LNHDA, CDR2 SQIVND (reference sequence). The CDR3 DNA follows: TGTGCCAGTAGTATTGCGGGGAGGGTCTCCTACAATGAGCAGTTCTTC. The encoded protein is CASSIAGRVSYNEQFF.

The CDR3 DNA reads as TGTGCCAGCAGTGAAGAAGCGGGGGGGAACACCGGGGAGCTGTTTTTT. Protein: CASSEEAGGNTGELFF. The chain couples TRBV6-1 to TRBJ2-2; 9 nucleotides agree with TRBD2. The CDR3 is 16 amino acids. Per the germline V gene, CDR1 is MNHNS and CDR2 is SASEGT. The J segment lost 1 base and the V segment lost 1 base, leaving 1 base of the junction unmatched.

The chain joins TRBV6-5 to TRBJ2-3, with no clear D. V lost 5 bases to trimming and J lost 0 bases, with 3 bases between them. This CDR3 region has 12 residues. Germline lookup yields CDR1 MNHEY and CDR2 SVGAGI. DNA of the CDR3: TGTGCCAGCAGTCAAAGCACAGATACGCAGTATTTT. This gives the protein CASSQSTDTQYF.

The chain links TRBV29-1 to TRBJ2-1; TRBD2 is a possible D gene (6 bases). The CDR3 runs to 12 residues. Germline CDR1 is SQVTM and CDR2 is ANQGSEA. V shed 3 bases and J shed 8 bases, with 11 bases lying between them. The DNA for the CDR3 is TGCAGCGTTGACGGGGGTTCGGATGAGCAGTTCTTC. This codes for CSVDGGSDEQFF.

This chain connects TRBV29-1 to TRBJ2-3; possible D gene TRBD2, 5 bases. This CDR3 has 16 residues. From germline, CDR1 is SQVTM and CDR2 ANQGSEA. Trimming took off 1 base at V and 0 bases at J, with 14 bases between the two ends. The DNA of the CDR3 is TGCAGCGTTGAAGGAGCAGCGGAAACTAGCACAGATACGCAGTATTTT. Its protein product is CSVEGAAETSTDTQYF.

The chain combines TRBV11-1 with TRBJ2-3, with D possibly matching TRBD1 (6 bases). Deletions cut 6 bases from V and 5 bases from J, with 15 bases between. Germline CDR1 is SGHAT and CDR2 is FQDESV (reference sequence). CDR3 length: 14 residues. The CDR3 DNA is TGTGCCAGCAGTCAGGGGCTGAAGAAAGATACGCAGTATTTT. Its translation: CASSQGLKKDTQYF.

The V call is TRBV7-9, the J call TRBJ2-1; TRBD2 agrees at 13 bases. The CDR3 has 19 residues. Unmatched junction bases numbered 12, after V lost 5 bases and J lost 2 bases. From germline, CDR1 is SEHNR and CDR2 FQNEAQ (reference sequence). The CDR3 protein is CASSPLRTSGSRAYNEQFF. The CDR3 bases are TGTGCCAGCAGCCCACTACGGACTAGCGGGAGTAGGGCCTACAATGAGCAGTTCTTC.

The V call is TRBV2, the J call TRBJ1-1; D might be TRBD1 (5 bases). V gave up 8 bases and J gave up 4 bases, with 17 bases separating them. Looked up from germline, CDR1 is SNHLY and CDR2 is FYNNEI. The CDR3 has 14 amino acids. CDR3 region: CASGAGWEGTEAFF. The CDR3 DNA reads as TGTGCCAGCGGGGCAGGGTGGGAGGGCACTGAAGCTTTCTTT.

The chain joins TRBV6-1 to TRBJ1-2, with D uncertain. This CDR3 is built from 12 residues. Germline values: CDR1 MNHNS, CDR2 SASEGT. Deletions cut 3 bases from V and 3 bases from J, with 5 bases between. This CDR3 reads CASSDRDYGYTF. CDR3 nucleotides: TGTGCCAGCAGTGATAGAGACTATGGCTACACCTTC.

V usage is TRBV7-9 and J usage is TRBJ1-5; 8 bases are a match to TRBD1. The CDR3 contains 14 residues. The germline V gene encodes CDR1 SEHNR and CDR2 FQNEAQ (reference sequence). Trimming took 5 bases from V and 5 from J; bases not matched to a gene: 5. The CDR3 is CASSVDRGDQPQHF. The DNA of the CDR3 is TGTGCCAGCAGCGTTGACAGGGGCGATCAGCCCCAGCATTTT.

This chain joins TRBV4-2 and TRBJ2-3; D perhaps matches TRBD2 (6 bases). CDR3 length: 14 residues. V shed 4 bases and J shed 4 bases, with 12 bases lying between them. Germline CDR1 LGHNA, CDR2 YNFKEQ. The CDR3 sequence is CASSPRRGADTQYF. The CDR3 DNA reads as TGTGCCAGCAGCCCCCGGAGGGGAGCAGATACGCAGTATTTT.